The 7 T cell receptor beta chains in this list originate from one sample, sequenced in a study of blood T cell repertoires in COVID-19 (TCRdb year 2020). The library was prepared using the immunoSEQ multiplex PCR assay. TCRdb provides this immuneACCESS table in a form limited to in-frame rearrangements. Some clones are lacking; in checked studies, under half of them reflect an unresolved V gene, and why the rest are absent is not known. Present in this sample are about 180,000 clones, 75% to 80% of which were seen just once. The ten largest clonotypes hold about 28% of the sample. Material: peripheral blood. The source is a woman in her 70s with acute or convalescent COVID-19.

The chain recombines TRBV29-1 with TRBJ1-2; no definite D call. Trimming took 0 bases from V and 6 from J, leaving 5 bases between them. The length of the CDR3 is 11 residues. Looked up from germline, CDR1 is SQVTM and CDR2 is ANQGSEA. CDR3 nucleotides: TGCAGCGTTGAAGATCGTAATGGCTACACCTTC. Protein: CSVEDRNGYTF.

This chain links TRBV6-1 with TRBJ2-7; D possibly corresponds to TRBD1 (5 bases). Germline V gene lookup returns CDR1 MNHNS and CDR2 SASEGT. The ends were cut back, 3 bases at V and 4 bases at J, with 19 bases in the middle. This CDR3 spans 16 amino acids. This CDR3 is CASSDGQGVLRYEQYF. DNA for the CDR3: TGTGCCAGCAGTGATGGTCAGGGTGTCCTAAGGTACGAGCAGTACTTC.

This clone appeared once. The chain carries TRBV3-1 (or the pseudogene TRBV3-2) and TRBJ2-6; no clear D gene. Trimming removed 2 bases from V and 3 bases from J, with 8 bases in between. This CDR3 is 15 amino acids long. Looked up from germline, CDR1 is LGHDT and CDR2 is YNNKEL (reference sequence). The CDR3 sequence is CASSQRSGGANVLTF. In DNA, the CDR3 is TGTGCCAGCAGCCAAAGATCAGGTGGGGCCAACGTCCTGACTTTC.

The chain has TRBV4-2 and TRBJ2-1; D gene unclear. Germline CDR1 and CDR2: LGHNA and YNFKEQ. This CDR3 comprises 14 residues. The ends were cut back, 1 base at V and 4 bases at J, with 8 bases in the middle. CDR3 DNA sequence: TGTGCCAGCAGCCAAGCGAGAAGTTACAATGAGCAGTTCTTC. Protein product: CASSQARSYNEQFF.

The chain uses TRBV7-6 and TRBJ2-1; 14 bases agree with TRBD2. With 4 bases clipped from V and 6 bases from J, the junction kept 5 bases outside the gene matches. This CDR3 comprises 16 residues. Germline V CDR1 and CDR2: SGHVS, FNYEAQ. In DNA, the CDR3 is TGTGCCAGCAGCTATGGGACTAGCGGGAGCGTCAATGAGCAGTTCTTC. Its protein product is CASSYGTSGSVNEQFF.

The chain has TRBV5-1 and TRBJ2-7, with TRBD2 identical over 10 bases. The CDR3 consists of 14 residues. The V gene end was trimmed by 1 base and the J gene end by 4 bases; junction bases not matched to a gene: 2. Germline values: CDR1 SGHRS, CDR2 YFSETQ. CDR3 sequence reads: CASSLTSGAYEQYF. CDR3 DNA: TGCGCCAGCAGCTTGACTAGCGGGGCATACGAGCAGTACTTC.

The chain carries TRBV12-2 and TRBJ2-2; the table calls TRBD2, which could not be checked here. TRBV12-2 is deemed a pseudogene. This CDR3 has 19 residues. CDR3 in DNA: TGTGCAAGTCGCCGCCGGTCCAGAGCGGCGACTCTGAACACCGGGGAGCTGTTTTTT. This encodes CASRRRSRAATLNTGELFF.